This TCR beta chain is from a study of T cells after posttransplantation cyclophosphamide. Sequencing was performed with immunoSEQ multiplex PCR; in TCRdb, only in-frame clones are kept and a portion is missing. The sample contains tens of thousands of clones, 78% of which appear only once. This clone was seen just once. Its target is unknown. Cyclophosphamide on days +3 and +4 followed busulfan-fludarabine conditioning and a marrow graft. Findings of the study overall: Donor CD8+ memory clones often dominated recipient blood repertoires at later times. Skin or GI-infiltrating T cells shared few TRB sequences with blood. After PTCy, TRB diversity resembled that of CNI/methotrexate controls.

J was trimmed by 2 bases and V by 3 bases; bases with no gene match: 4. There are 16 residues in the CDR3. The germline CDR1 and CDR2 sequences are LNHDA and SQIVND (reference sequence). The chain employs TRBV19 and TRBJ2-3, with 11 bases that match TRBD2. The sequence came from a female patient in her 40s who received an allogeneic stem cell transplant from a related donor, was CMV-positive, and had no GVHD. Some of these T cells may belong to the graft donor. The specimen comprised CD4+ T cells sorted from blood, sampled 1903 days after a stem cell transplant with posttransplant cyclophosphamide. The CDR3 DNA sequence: TGTGCCAGTAGTATGGCTAGCGGGGGGATCACAGATACGCAGTATTTT. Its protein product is CASSMASGGITDTQYF. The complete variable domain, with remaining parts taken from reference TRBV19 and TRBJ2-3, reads DGGITQSPKYLFRKEGQNVTLSCEQNLNHDAMYWYRQDPGQGLRLIYYSQIVNDFQKGDIAEGYSVSREKKESFPLTVTSAQKNPTAFYLCASSMASGGITDTQYFGPGTRLTVL.